The 21 T cell receptor beta chains below were found in one sample sequenced in a study of OX40 agonist ivuxolimab in advanced cancers. Assay: immunoSEQ multiplex PCR; the TCRdb copy retains only in-frame clones and omits some. The data show 75,000 to 95,000 clones, 70% to 90% seen once. The source was CD4+ or CD8+ T cells sorted from blood, collected in a trial of the OX40 agonist ivuxolimab. These receptor sequences come from an adult with an advanced solid tumor such as melanoma, head and neck, liver or kidney cancer.

This clone was seen just once. V and J are TRBV6-5 and TRBJ1-1; D unresolved. This CDR3 contains 14 residues. The V end was cut by 2 bases, the J end by 0 bases, with 7 bases between. The germline gives CDR1 MNHEY, CDR2 SVGAGI. The CDR3 loop reads CASSYGDMNTEAFF. The DNA for the CDR3 is TGTGCCAGCAGTTACGGGGATATGAACACTGAAGCTTTCTTT.

This clone was counted between two and nine times. The chain has TRBV29-1 and TRBJ2-1; weak D call: TRBD2 (6 bases). Germline V gene data show CDR1 as SQVTM and CDR2 as ANQGSEA. The V and J ends lost 4 bases and 0 bases respectively, with 13 bases between them. CDR3 length: 15 amino acids. The chain's CDR3 is CSVGEAGISYNEQFF. DNA of the CDR3: TGCAGCGTTGGTGAGGCGGGGATCTCCTACAATGAGCAGTTCTTC.

The chain links TRBV14 to TRBJ2-7, with TRBD2 matching 8 bases. The CDR3 has 15 residues. Germline values: CDR1 SGHDN, CDR2 FVKESK. V was pared by 3 bases and J by 2 bases, with 6 bases of the junction left unmatched. The CDR3: CASSQSPGLAYEQYF. CDR3 nucleotides: TGTGCCAGCAGCCAGTCGCCGGGACTAGCCTACGAGCAGTACTTC.

This clone showed up just a few times. This chain joins TRBV7-3 and TRBJ1-5, with a tentative D call TRBD1 (5 bases). V was pared by 2 bases and J by 7 bases, with 18 bases between. The germline V gene has CDR1 SGHTA and CDR2 FQGTGA. CDR3 length: 16 amino acids. The CDR3 DNA reads TGTGCCAGCAGCTTAGAGTGGGGGAAGGGAGGACAGCCCCAGCATTTT. This translates into CASSLEWGKGGQPQHF.

The genes are TRBV27 and TRBJ2-5; TRBD2 agrees at 9 bases. Germline V CDR1 and CDR2: MNHEY, SMNVEV (reference sequence). The J segment lost 3 bases and the V segment lost 4 bases, leaving 6 bases of the junction unmatched. The CDR3 length is 15 residues. For the CDR3, the DNA is TGTGCCAGCAGTTCCCTGGGCGGGGGGGAAGAGACCCAGTACTTC. Its translation: CASSSLGGGEETQYF.

J is TRBJ2-1 and V is TRBV12-2. TRBV12-2 is a known pseudogene. This CDR3 has 13 residues. The CDR3 coding sequence is TGTGCAAGTCGCCCCCCCGTTGGGGACGAGCAGTTCTTC. Protein: CASRPPVGDEQFF.

The chain is built from TRBV5-1 and TRBJ2-7; 12 bases fit TRBD2. V lost 5 bases and J lost 7; bases outside the gene matches: 19. The CDR3 spans 18 residues. Germline CDR1 reads SGHRS; CDR2 reads YFSETQ. The CDR3 bases are TGCGCCAGCAGTACCGGATCGACTAGCGGGAGAAGTATTGGTGAGCAGTACTTC. Translation gives CASSTGSTSGRSIGEQYF.

The J gene is TRBJ2-1, the V gene TRBV9; TRBD2 might be the D (6 bases). Germline lookup yields CDR1 SGDLS and CDR2 YYNGEE. The CDR3 runs 15 residues. V was pared by 0 bases and J by 4 bases, with 11 bases between. CDR3 in amino acids: CASSVAIAAYNEQFF. CDR3 DNA: TGTGCCAGCAGCGTAGCAATAGCGGCGTACAATGAGCAGTTCTTC. Supplemented by reference TRBV9 and TRBJ2-1, the full variable domain reads DSGVTQTPKHLITATGQRVTLRCSPRSGDLSVYWYQQSLDQGLQFLIQYYNGEERAKGNILERFSAQQFPDLHSELNLSSLELGDSALYFCASSVAIAAYNEQFFGPGTRLTVL.

The V gene is TRBV5-1, the J gene TRBJ1-2, with TRBD1 matching 11 bases. Germline CDR1 reads SGHRS; CDR2 reads YFSETQ. This CDR3 is 15 amino acids long. The V and J ends lost 2 bases and 6 bases, in that order; junction bases with no gene match: 6. CDR3 loop: CASSFRDRGSDGYTF. CDR3 in DNA: TGCGCCAGCAGCTTCAGGGACAGGGGGTCGGATGGCTACACCTTC. Based on the CDR3 plus reference TRBV5-1 and TRBJ1-2, the full variable domain is KAGVTQTPRYLIKTRGQQVTLSCSPISGHRSVSWYQQTPGQGLQFLFEYFSETQRNKGNFPGRFSGRQFSNSRSEMNVSTLELGDSALYLCASSFRDRGSDGYTFGSGTRLTVV.

The V gene is TRBV7-9, the J gene TRBJ2-7; the D gene is possibly TRBD1 (6 bases). CDR1 and CDR2 (germline): SEHNR, FQNEAQ (reference sequence). The ends were cut back, 3 bases at V and 4 bases at J, with 22 bases in the middle. This CDR3 has 17 amino acids. The CDR3 loop reads CASSFLRTEPYDYEQYF. Here the CDR3 DNA reads TGTGCCAGCAGCTTTTTGCGGACAGAACCATATGATTACGAGCAGTACTTC.

CDR3 sequence reads: CASSHPSRGNYGYTF. The CDR3, as DNA: TGTGCCAGCAGCCACCCGTCCAGGGGGAACTATGGCTACACCTTC. The V call is TRBV6-5, the J call TRBJ1-2; TRBD1 matches at 7 bases. The trim removed 6 bases at V and 2 bases at J, leaving 9 bases unmatched. This CDR3 is built from 15 residues. Germline V lookup: CDR1 MNHEY, CDR2 SVGAGI.

J is TRBJ2-1 and V is TRBV18, with 7 bases matching TRBD2. From germline, CDR1 is KGHSH and CDR2 LQKENI. V shed 6 bases, J shed 0 bases, and the junction held 14 bases outside the gene matches. There are 18 residues in the CDR3. The CDR3 here is CASSPTSEGQRSYNEQFF. The DNA for the CDR3 is TGTGCCAGCTCGCCAACTAGCGAAGGGCAGCGCTCCTACAATGAGCAGTTCTTC.

The V gene is TRBV9, the J gene TRBJ1-1; tentatively, D is TRBD1 (5 bases). CDR3 length: 13 amino acids. Germline-derived CDR1 and CDR2 are SGDLS and YYNGEE. The V gene lost 3 bases and the J gene lost 10 bases, with 16 bases spanning the gap. The CDR3 sequence: CASSDHGGEGAFF. For the CDR3, the DNA is TGTGCCAGCAGCGACCATGGGGGTGAAGGAGCTTTCTTT.

This clone was counted a single time. The chain is built from TRBV7-9 and TRBJ2-7; D perhaps matches TRBD1 (5 bases). Germline assignment: CDR1 SEHNR and CDR2 FQNEAQ (reference sequence). This CDR3 contains 15 residues. Trimming stripped 4 bases from V and 9 bases from J, with 22 bases between. The chain's CDR3 is CASSSSDGRAEWQYF. CDR3 bases: TGTGCCAGCAGCTCATCCGATGGCAGGGCGGAGTGGCAGTACTTC.

The chain employs TRBV7-9 and TRBJ2-5; the D gene is possibly TRBD2 (7 bases). Looked up from germline, CDR1 is SEHNR and CDR2 is FQNEAQ (reference sequence). CDR3 size: 15 residues. The ends were cut back, 6 bases at V and 1 base at J, with 15 bases in the middle. CDR3 residues: CASSWGGGPQETQYF. CDR3 coding DNA: TGTGCCAGCAGTTGGGGAGGGGGTCCCCAAGAGACCCAGTACTTC.

J is TRBJ1-3 and V is TRBV28; D is perhaps TRBD1 (5 bases). Trimming left V 6 bases short and J 0 bases short, with 12 bases between. This CDR3 spans 15 amino acids. CDR1 and CDR2 from the germline V gene are MDHEN and SYDVKM. CDR3 region: CASSISGLSGNTIYF. CDR3 coding DNA: TGTGCCAGCAGCATCTCGGGGCTCTCTGGAAACACCATATATTTT.

The J gene is TRBJ1-2, the V gene TRBV7-9; no clear D gene. The CDR3 has 12 amino acids. V was trimmed by 4 bases and J by 4 bases, leaving 7 bases between them. Germline V gene lookup returns CDR1 SEHNR and CDR2 FQNEAQ (reference sequence). CDR3 sequence: CASSSSAYGYTF. CDR3 DNA: TGTGCCAGCAGCTCCTCCGCCTATGGCTACACCTTC.

This chain uses TRBV5-1 with TRBJ1-1; a possible D gene is TRBD1 (5 bases). The V end was cut by 4 bases, the J end by 0 bases, with 7 bases between. The CDR3 covers 13 residues. Germline CDR1 reads SGHRS; CDR2 reads YFSETQ. CDR3 sequence: CASSPGLNTEAFF. The CDR3 DNA reads as TGCGCCAGCAGCCCAGGGTTGAACACTGAAGCTTTCTTT.

This chain uses TRBV30 with TRBJ1-2; no clear D. Germline V gene data show CDR1 as GTSNPN and CDR2 as SVGIG (reference sequence). This CDR3 has 15 residues. Trimming pared 0 bases from V and 3 bases from J, leaving 14 bases between. CDR3 DNA: TGTGCCTGGAGTGTAGGTGACTTAACCTACTATGGCTACACCTTC. It codes for CAWSVGDLTYYGYTF.

The chain combines TRBV5-4 with TRBJ2-5; 11 positions match TRBD1. Germline assignment: CDR1 SGHNT and CDR2 YYREEE (reference sequence). V lost 5 bases, J lost 5 bases, and 8 bases stayed unmatched. The CDR3 has 15 amino acids. This CDR3 reads CASSPGQGARETQYF. For the CDR3, the DNA is TGTGCCAGCAGTCCCGGACAGGGGGCTCGGGAGACCCAGTACTTC.

The V gene is TRBV18, the J gene TRBJ2-1; 9 bases fit TRBD1. CDR1 is KGHSH, CDR2 LQKENI, per germline. The V and J ends lost 4 bases and 9 bases, in that order; junction bases with no gene match: 10. CDR3 length: 15 residues. CDR3 residues: CASSLAGQGWAEQFF. CDR3 DNA sequence: TGTGCCAGCTCACTGGCGGGACAGGGATGGGCTGAGCAGTTCTTC.